This is a list of T cell receptor beta chains from one sample in a study of beta chain features in type 1 diabetes. TCRdb's table, derived via immunoSEQ multiplex PCR, lists solely in-frame clones and lacks some. The repertoire holds roughly 730,000 clones, with around 15% as singletons. The sample was naive CD4+ T cells from blood. The receptors come from a man younger than 30 with type 1 diabetes. Both conserved end residues are part of each CDR3. Fields, in order: J gene, V gene, D gene, CDR3 length, clone size, CDR3 protein, CDR3 DNA. A D gene is named only where the DNA matches it firmly. Clone size appears in some rows only: once, few, many, or a class for an expanded clone.

j_call: TRBJ1-6; v_call: TRBV10-3; d_call: TRBD1; cdr3_length: 13; clone_size: few; cdr3_aa: CAIRGQSYSPLHF; cdr3_nt: TGTGCCATCAGGGGACAGTCCTATTCACCCCTCCACTTT
j_call: TRBJ1-1; v_call: TRBV10-2; d_call: -; cdr3_length: 13; clone_size: few; cdr3_aa: CASSDGANTEAFF; cdr3_nt: TGCGCCAGCAGTGACGGAGCGAACACTGAAGCTTTCTTT
j_call: TRBJ2-5; v_call: TRBV9; d_call: -; cdr3_length: 13; clone_size: few; cdr3_aa: CASTPGGGETQYF; cdr3_nt: TGTGCCAGCACCCCTGGTGGGGGAGAGACCCAGTACTTC
j_call: TRBJ1-5; v_call: TRBV6-1; d_call: TRBD1; cdr3_length: 17; clone_size: -; cdr3_aa: CASSESGGGQGYQPQHF; cdr3_nt: TGTGCCAGCAGTGAAAGTGGAGGGGGACAGGGCTATCAGCCCCAGCATTTT
j_call: TRBJ2-3; v_call: TRBV5-4; d_call: -; cdr3_length: 15; clone_size: -; cdr3_aa: CASSLNRDLSNTQYF; cdr3_nt: TGTGCCAGCAGCTTAAACCGGGACCTTTCGAATACGCAGTATTTT
j_call: TRBJ1-5; v_call: TRBV7-8; d_call: -; cdr3_length: 14; clone_size: once; cdr3_aa: CASTRWGSNQPQHF; cdr3_nt: TGTGCCAGCACCAGGTGGGGGAGCAATCAGCCCCAGCATTTT
j_call: TRBJ1-4; v_call: TRBV25-1; d_call: -; cdr3_length: 13; clone_size: -; cdr3_aa: CASSTGLSEKLFF; cdr3_nt: TGTGCCAGCAGTACGGGACTCAGTGAAAAACTGTTTTTT
j_call: TRBJ2-7; v_call: TRBV6-1; d_call: -; cdr3_length: 13; clone_size: -; cdr3_aa: CASSEDPTYEQYF; cdr3_nt: TGTGCCAGCAGTGAAGACCCGACCTACGAGCAGTACTTC
j_call: TRBJ2-1; v_call: TRBV28; d_call: -; cdr3_length: 16; clone_size: -; cdr3_aa: CASPSSGTFPYNEQFF; cdr3_nt: TGTGCCAGCCCTTCCTCAGGGACATTTCCCTACAATGAGCAGTTCTTC
j_call: TRBJ2-1; v_call: TRBV7-9; d_call: TRBD1; cdr3_length: 15; clone_size: -; cdr3_aa: CASSFETGGTDEQFF; cdr3_nt: TGTGCCAGCAGCTTCGAGACAGGGGGCACGGATGAGCAGTTCTTC
j_call: TRBJ2-3; v_call: TRBV7-9; d_call: TRBD1; cdr3_length: 16; clone_size: -; cdr3_aa: CASSLGDRGSTDTQYF; cdr3_nt: TGTGCCAGCAGCTTAGGGGACAGGGGCAGCACAGATACGCAGTATTTT
j_call: TRBJ1-2; v_call: TRBV14; d_call: -; cdr3_length: 13; clone_size: -; cdr3_aa: CASSQARVRGYTF; cdr3_nt: TGTGCCAGCAGCCAAGCAAGAGTCCGCGGCTACACCTTC
j_call: TRBJ2-3; v_call: TRBV7-8; d_call: -; cdr3_length: 15; clone_size: once; cdr3_aa: CASSQGSGLTDTQYF; cdr3_nt: TGTGCCAGCAGTCAAGGTTCGGGTCTCACAGATACGCAGTATTTT